The TCR beta chain described here comes from a study of blood T cell repertoires in COVID-19. This clone was observed a single time. The CDR3 loop spans 16 amino acids. Between the trimmed V and J ends, which lost 4 bases and 0 bases, there was a span of 16 bases. Germline lookup yields CDR1 SGHTS and CDR2 YDEGEE. The assay was immunoSEQ multiplex PCR, and TCRdb's table has in-frame clones only and misses some. This repertoire shows some 88,000 clones, approximately 85% found once; its top ten account for 3.8%. The genes are TRBV5-8 and TRBJ1-1; D is undetermined. The TCR was taken from a man in his sixties with acute or convalescent COVID-19. Sequencing was performed on peripheral blood. DNA for the CDR3: TGTGCCAGCAGCCCCAGGAATACAAACGTGAACACTGAAGCTTTCTTT. Protein sequence: CASSPRNTNVNTEAFF.